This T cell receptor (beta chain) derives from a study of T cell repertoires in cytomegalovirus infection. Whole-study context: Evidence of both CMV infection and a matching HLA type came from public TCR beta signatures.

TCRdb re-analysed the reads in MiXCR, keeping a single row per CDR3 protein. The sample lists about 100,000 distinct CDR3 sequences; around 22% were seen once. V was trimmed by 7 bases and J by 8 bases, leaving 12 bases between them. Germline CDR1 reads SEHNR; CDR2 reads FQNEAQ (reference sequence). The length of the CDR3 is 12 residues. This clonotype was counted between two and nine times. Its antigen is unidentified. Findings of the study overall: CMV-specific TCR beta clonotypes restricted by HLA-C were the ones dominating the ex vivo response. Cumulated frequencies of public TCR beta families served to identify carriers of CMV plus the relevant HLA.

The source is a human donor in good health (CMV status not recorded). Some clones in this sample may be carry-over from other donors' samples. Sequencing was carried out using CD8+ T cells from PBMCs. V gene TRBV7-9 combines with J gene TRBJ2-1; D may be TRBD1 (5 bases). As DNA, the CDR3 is TGTGCCAGCACCCATGAAGGGGATGAGCAGTTCTTC. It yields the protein CASTHEGDEQFF.